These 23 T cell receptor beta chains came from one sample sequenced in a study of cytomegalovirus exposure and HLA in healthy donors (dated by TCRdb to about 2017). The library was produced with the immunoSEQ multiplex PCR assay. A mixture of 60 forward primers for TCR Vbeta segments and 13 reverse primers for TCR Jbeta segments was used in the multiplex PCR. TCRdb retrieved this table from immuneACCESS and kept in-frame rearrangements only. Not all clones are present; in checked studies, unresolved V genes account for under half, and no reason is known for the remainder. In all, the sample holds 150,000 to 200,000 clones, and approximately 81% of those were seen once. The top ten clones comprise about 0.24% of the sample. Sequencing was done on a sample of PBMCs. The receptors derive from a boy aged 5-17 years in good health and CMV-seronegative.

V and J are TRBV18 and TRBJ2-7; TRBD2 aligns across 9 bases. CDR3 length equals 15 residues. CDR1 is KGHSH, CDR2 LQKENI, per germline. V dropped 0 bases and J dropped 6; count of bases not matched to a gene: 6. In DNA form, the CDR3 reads TGTGCCAGCTCACCACCGCTAGCGGGAAGCTCCGAGCAGTACTTC. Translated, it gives CASSPPLAGSSEQYF. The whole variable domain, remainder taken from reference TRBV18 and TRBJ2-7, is NAGVMQNPRHLVRRRGQEARLRCSPMKGHSHVYWYRQLPEEGLKFMVYLQKENIIDESGMPKERFSAEFPKEGPSILRIQQVVRGDSAAYFCASSPPLAGSSEQYFGPGTRLTVT.

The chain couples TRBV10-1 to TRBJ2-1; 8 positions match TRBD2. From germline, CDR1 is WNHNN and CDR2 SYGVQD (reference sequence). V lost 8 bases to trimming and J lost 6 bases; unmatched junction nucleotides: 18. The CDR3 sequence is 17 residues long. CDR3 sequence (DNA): TGCGCCAGCTACCCCAGTGAGAGCGGGAGATTTTGCAATGAGCAGTTCTTC. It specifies CASYPSESGRFCNEQFF.

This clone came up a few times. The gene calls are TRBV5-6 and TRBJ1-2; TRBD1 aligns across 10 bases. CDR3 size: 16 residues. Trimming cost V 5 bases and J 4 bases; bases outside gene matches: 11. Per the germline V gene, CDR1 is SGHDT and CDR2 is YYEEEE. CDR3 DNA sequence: TGTGCCAGCAGGTTAAGATCCGGGACAGGGGCCTATGGCTACACCTTC. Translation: CASRLRSGTGAYGYTF.

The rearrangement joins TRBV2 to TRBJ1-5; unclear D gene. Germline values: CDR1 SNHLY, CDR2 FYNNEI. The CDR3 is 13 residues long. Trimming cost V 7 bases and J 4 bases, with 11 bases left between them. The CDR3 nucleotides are TGTGCCAGCATGGGAGGCCAAAATCAGCCCCAGCATTTT. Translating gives CASMGGQNQPQHF.

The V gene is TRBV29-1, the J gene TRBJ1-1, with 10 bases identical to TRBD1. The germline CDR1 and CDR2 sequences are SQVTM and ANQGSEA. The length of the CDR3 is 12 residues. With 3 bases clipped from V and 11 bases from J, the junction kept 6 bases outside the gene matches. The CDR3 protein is CSVDVGQGKAFF. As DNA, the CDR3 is TGCAGCGTTGACGTGGGACAGGGGAAGGCTTTCTTT.

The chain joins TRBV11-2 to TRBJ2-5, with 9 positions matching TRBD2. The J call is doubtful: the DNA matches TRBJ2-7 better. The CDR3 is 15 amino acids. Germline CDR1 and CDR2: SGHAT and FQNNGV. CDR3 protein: CASSPIAGVRGEQYF. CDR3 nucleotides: TGTGCCAGCAGCCCAATAGCGGGAGTTAGAGGCGAGCAGTACTTC.

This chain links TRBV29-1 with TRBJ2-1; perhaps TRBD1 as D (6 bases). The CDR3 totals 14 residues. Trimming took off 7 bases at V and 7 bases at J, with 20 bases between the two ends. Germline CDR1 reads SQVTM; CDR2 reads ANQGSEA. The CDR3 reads CSAPTTGLWNEQFF. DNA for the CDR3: TGCAGCGCTCCCACGACAGGACTCTGGAATGAGCAGTTCTTC.

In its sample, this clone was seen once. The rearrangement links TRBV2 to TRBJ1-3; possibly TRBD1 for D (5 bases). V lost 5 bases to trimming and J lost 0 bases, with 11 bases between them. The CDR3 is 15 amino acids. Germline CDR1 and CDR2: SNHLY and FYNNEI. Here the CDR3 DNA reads TGTGCCAGCAGTATGACAGCGAGCTCTGGAAACACCATATATTTT. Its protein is CASSMTASSGNTIYF.

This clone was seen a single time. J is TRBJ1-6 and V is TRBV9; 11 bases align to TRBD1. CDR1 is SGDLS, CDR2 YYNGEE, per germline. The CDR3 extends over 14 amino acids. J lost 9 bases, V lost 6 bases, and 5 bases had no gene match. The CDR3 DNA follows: TGTGCCAGCACCAGGGGACAGGGGGTTTCACCCCTCCACTTT. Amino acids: CASTRGQGVSPLHF. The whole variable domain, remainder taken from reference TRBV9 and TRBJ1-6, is DSGVTQTPKHLITATGQRVTLRCSPRSGDLSVYWYQQSLDQGLQFLIQYYNGEERAKGNILERFSAQQFPDLHSELNLSSLELGDSALYFCASTRGQGVSPLHFGNGTRLTVT.

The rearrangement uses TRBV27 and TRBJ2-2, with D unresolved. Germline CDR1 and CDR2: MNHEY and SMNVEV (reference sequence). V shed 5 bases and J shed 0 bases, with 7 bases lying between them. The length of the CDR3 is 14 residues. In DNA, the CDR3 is TGTGCCAGCAGTAAGCTCGCGAACACCGGGGAGCTGTTTTTT. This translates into CASSKLANTGELFF.

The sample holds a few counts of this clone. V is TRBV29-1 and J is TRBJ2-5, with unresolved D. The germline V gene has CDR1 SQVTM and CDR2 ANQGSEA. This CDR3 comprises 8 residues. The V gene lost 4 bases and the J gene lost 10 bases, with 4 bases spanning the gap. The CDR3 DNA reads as TGCAGCGTTGTCGGCCAGTACTTC. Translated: CSVVGQYF.

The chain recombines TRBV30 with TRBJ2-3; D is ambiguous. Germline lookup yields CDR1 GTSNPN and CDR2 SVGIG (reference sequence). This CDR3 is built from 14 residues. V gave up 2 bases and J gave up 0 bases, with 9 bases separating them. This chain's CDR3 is CAWSFSLSTDTQYF. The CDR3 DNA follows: TGTGCCTGGAGTTTCTCCTTGAGCACAGATACGCAGTATTTT.

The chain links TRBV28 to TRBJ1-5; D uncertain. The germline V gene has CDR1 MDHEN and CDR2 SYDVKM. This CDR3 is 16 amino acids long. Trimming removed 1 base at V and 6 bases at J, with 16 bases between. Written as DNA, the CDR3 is TGTGCCAGCAGTTTATACGGTCAGGTTTTAGGTCAGCCCCAGCATTTT. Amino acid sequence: CASSLYGQVLGQPQHF. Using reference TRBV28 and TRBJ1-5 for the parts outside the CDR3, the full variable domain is DVKVTQSSRYLVKRTGEKVFLECVQDMDHENMFWYRQDPGLGLRLIYFSYDVKMKEKGDIPEGYSVSREKKERFSLILESASTNQTSMYLCASSLYGQVLGQPQHFGDGTRLSIL.

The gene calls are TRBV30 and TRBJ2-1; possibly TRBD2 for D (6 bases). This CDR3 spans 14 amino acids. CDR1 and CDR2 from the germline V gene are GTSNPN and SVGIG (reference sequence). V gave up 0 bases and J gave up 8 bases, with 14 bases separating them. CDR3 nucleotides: TGTGCCTGGAGTGTAGCGGGCTCCCCCCATGAGCAGTTCTTC. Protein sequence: CAWSVAGSPHEQFF.

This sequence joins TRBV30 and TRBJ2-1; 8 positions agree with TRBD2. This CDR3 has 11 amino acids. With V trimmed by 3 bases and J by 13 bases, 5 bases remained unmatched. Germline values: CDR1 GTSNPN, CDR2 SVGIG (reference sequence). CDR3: CAWSLGTRQFF. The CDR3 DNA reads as TGTGCCTGGAGCCTGGGGACTAGACAGTTCTTC.

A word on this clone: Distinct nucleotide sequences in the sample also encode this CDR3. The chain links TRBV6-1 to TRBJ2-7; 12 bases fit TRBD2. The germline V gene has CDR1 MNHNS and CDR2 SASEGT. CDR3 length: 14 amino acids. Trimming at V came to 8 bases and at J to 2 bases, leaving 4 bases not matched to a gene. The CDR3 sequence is CASSSSGRAYEQYF. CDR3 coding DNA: TGTGCCAGCTCATCTAGCGGGAGGGCCTACGAGCAGTACTTC.

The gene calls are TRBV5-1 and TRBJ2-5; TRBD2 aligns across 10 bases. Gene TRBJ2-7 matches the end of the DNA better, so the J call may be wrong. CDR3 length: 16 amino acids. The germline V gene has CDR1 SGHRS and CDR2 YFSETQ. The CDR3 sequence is CASSLTLAGAGYEQYF. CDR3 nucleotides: TGCGCCAGCAGCTTGACGCTAGCGGGGGCTGGCTACGAGCAGTACTTC.

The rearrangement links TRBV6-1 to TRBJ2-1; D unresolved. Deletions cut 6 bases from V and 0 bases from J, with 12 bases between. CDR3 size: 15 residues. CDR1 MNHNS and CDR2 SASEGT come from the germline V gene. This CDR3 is CASSPSVSSYNEQFF. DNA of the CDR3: TGTGCCAGCAGCCCTAGTGTGAGCTCCTACAATGAGCAGTTCTTC.

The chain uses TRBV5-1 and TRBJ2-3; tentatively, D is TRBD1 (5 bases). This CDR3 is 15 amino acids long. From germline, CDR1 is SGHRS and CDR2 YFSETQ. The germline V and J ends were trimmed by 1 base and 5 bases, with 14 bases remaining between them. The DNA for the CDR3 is TGCGCCAGCAGCTTGAGGGGTACCTCCAGAGATACGCAGTATTTT. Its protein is CASSLRGTSRDTQYF. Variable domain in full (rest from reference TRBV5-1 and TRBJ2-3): KAGVTQTPRYLIKTRGQQVTLSCSPISGHRSVSWYQQTPGQGLQFLFEYFSETQRNKGNFPGRFSGRQFSNSRSEMNVSTLELGDSALYLCASSLRGTSRDTQYFGPGTRLTVL.

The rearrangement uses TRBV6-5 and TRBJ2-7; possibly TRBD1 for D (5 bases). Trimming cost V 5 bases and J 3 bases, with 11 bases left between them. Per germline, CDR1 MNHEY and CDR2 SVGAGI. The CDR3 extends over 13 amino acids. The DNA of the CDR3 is TGTGCCAGCAGTCCAAACCAGGGCTACGAGCAGTACTTC. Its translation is CASSPNQGYEQYF.

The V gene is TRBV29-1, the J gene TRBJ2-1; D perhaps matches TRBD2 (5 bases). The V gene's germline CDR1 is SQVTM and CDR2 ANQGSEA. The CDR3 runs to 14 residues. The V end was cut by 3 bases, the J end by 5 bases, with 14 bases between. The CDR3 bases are TGCAGCGTTGATTATTGGCTAGCCAACAATGAGCAGTTCTTC. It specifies CSVDYWLANNEQFF.

CDR3 sequence reads: CASSTGNTEAFF. The DNA of the CDR3 is TGTGCCAGCAGCACAGGGAACACTGAAGCTTTCTTT. The V call is TRBV5-6, the J call TRBJ1-1, with D maybe TRBD1 (5 bases). Germline V gene sequence: CDR1 SGHDT, CDR2 YYEEEE. The CDR3 is 12 residues long. V shed 4 bases and J shed 1 base, with 5 bases lying between them.

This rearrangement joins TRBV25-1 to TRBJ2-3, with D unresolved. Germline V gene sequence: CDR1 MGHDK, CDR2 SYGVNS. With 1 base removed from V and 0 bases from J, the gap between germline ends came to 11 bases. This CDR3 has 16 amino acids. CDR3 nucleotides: TGTGCCAGCAGTGAATTCCCAGCGACGAGCACAGATACGCAGTATTTT. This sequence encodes CASSEFPATSTDTQYF.